Each of the 13 T cell receptor beta chains below was sequenced from the same sample in a study of T cell changes during pregnancy in multiple sclerosis. Sequencing used immunoSEQ multiplex PCR; TCRdb keeps in-frame clones, though not all of them. The sample gives about 60,000 clones, 92% of which show up once; around 0.93% is in the top ten. Sequenced material: peripheral blood, taken in the first trimester of pregnancy. Receptors originate from a female donor with multiple sclerosis, enrolled in a pregnancy study.

This clone was detected only once. This rearrangement joins TRBV7-9 to TRBJ1-1; 7 nucleotides agree with TRBD1. The CDR3 totals 17 residues. V lost 3 bases to trimming and J lost 0 bases; unmatched junction nucleotides: 10. Germline-derived CDR1 and CDR2 are SEHNR and FQNEAQ (reference sequence). The CDR3: CASSFAQGGRMNTEAFF. CDR3 DNA: TGTGCCAGCAGCTTCGCGCAGGGGGGACGTATGAACACTGAAGCTTTCTTT.

J is TRBJ1-1 and V is TRBV7-8; D gene uncertain. V lost 0 bases to trimming and J lost 1 base, with 9 bases between them. CDR3 length: 15 residues. CDR1 is SGHVS and CDR2 is FQNEAQ in the germline V gene. The CDR3 bases are TGTGCCAGCAGCTTAGCGGGCAGAACGAACACTGAAGCTTTCTTT. Translating gives CASSLAGRTNTEAFF.

The chain has TRBV5-1 and TRBJ2-1, with TRBD2 matching over 7 bases. CDR1 and CDR2 from the germline V gene are SGHRS and YFSETQ. The CDR3 loop spans 16 amino acids. The V gene end was trimmed by 4 bases and the J gene end by 3 bases; junction bases not matched to a gene: 10. Here the CDR3 reads CASSPTTAGLYNEQFF. CDR3 DNA sequence: TGCGCCAGCAGCCCAACCACAGCGGGGCTCTACAATGAGCAGTTCTTC.

The chain has TRBV29-1 and TRBJ1-1; 9 bases line up with TRBD1. V trimming: 2 bases; J trimming: 8 bases; junction bases outside the gene matches: 6. Germline V gene data show CDR1 as SQVTM and CDR2 as ANQGSEA. This CDR3 has 13 residues. The CDR3 bases are TGCAGCGTTGAAAAGGGACAGGGTACAGAAGCTTTCTTT. Protein: CSVEKGQGTEAFF.

This clone has a handful of counts. The V gene is TRBV4-3, the J gene TRBJ2-3; TRBD2 might be the D (6 bases). This CDR3 comprises 16 residues. Germline V gene lookup returns CDR1 LGHNA and CDR2 YSLEER. V dropped 1 base and J dropped 3 bases, with 14 bases sitting between them. CDR3 bases: TGCGCCAGCAGCCAAGCGGTGGCAGGGAGGACAGATACGCAGTATTTT. This gives the protein CASSQAVAGRTDTQYF.

The chain is built from TRBV5-4 and TRBJ1-4; D gene ambiguous. This CDR3 is built from 13 residues. Germline CDR1 is SGHNT and CDR2 is YYREEE (reference sequence). V was cut by 5 bases and J by 5 bases, with 10 bases left in between. CDR3 DNA: TGTGCCAGCAGGCGCCAGGAAAATGAAAAACTGTTTTTT. The encoded protein is CASRRQENEKLFF.

This clone was observed many times. The J gene is TRBJ2-1, the V gene TRBV6-4; 8 bases are a match to TRBD1. The CDR3 runs 15 residues. Germline V gene data show CDR1 as MRHNA and CDR2 as SNTAGT. J was trimmed by 8 bases and V by 0 bases; bases with no gene match: 6. CDR3 sequence: CASSDSGQGSDEQFF. The CDR3, as DNA: TGTGCCAGCAGTGACTCCGGACAGGGTAGCGATGAGCAGTTCTTC.

The J gene is TRBJ1-3, the V gene TRBV11-2; D not certain. The CDR3 has 12 amino acids. V was pared by 3 bases and J by 3 bases, with 3 bases between. Germline values: CDR1 SGHAT, CDR2 FQNNGV. CDR3 sequence (DNA): TGTGCCAGCAGCTTCGTTGGAAACACCATATATTTT. The encoded protein is CASSFVGNTIYF.

CDR3 bases: TGTGCCAGCAGTTATAATTTGGCGGGACAGGGGGGCGGCGAGCAGTACTTC. This translates into CASSYNLAGQGGGEQYF. V is TRBV7-6 and J is TRBJ2-7; 11 positions match TRBD1. The CDR3 consists of 17 residues. Trimming removed 6 bases from V and 6 bases from J; junction bases left unmatched: 16. The germline V gene encodes CDR1 SGHVS and CDR2 FNYEAQ.

The CDR3, as DNA: TGTGCCAGCAGCCCTAGTTCCTACGAGCAGTACTTC. Translation gives CASSPSSYEQYF. This chain joins TRBV9 and TRBJ2-7, with no clear D. With 4 bases removed from V and 1 base from J, the gap between germline ends came to 6 bases. This CDR3 has 12 residues. Germline V gene sequence: CDR1 SGDLS, CDR2 YYNGEE.

V usage is TRBV27 and J usage is TRBJ2-3; tentative D call: TRBD2 (6 bases). Trimming removed 4 bases at V and 2 bases at J, with 10 bases between. This CDR3 has 14 amino acids. Germline V gives CDR1 MNHEY, CDR2 SMNVEV (reference sequence). CDR3 loop: CASSWGTYTDTQYF. CDR3 in DNA: TGTGCCAGCAGTTGGGGGACTTACACAGATACGCAGTATTTT.

The CDR3 is CASSLARSEGDINEQFF. The CDR3 coding sequence is TGTGCCAGTAGTTTGGCCCGTAGCGAGGGGGACATCAATGAGCAGTTCTTC. The genes are TRBV19 and TRBJ2-1; D perhaps matches TRBD1 (6 bases). The CDR3 extends over 17 amino acids. Per germline, CDR1 LNHDA and CDR2 SQIVND (reference sequence). The V and J ends lost 5 bases and 6 bases respectively, with 23 bases between them.

The chain links TRBV4-2 to TRBJ2-3; TRBD1 agrees at 8 bases. The V and J ends lost 3 bases and 0 bases, in that order; junction bases with no gene match: 2. There are 15 residues in the CDR3. The germline V gene encodes CDR1 LGHNA and CDR2 YNFKEQ. CDR3 sequence (DNA): TGTGCCAGCAGCCAGACAGGGGTTAGCACAGATACGCAGTATTTT. It specifies CASSQTGVSTDTQYF.